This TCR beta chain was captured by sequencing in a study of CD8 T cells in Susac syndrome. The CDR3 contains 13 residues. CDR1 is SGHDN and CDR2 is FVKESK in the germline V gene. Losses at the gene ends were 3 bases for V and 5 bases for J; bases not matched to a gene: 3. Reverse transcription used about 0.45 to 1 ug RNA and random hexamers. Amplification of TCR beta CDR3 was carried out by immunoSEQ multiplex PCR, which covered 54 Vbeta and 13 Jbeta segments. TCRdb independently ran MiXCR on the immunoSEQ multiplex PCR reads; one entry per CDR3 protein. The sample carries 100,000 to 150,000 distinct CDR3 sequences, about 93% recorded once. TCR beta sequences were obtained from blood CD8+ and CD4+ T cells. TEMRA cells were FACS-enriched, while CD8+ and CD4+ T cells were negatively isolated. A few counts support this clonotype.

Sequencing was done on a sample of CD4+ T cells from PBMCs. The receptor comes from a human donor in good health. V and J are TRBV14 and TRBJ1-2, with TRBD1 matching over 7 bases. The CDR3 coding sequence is TGTGCCAGCAGCCAGGGACAGAATTATGGCTACACCTTC. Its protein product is CASSQGQNYGYTF.